This paragraph reports one T cell receptor beta chain. Under the authors' procedure: Amplification of reference gene primers was used by the study to estimate nucleated cell counts. Only in-frame clones appear in the TCRdb table, and some are missing; sequencing was by immunoSEQ multiplex PCR. Clone size and the V and J calls come from that table; the DNA yielded D and trimming. Of roughly 570,000 clones detected, approximately 88% appear once; the ten largest clones hold less than 9%. These data belong to a study of blood T cell repertoires in COVID-19. Study context: Acute and convalescent COVID-19 specimens originated in the United States, Italy and Spain. T cells, B-cell-depleted T cells, or PBMCs provided the cDNA or gDNA that served as material.

This CDR3 has 16 residues. CDR1 ENHRY and CDR2 SYGVKD come from the germline V gene. V gave up 6 bases and J gave up 6 bases; unmatched junction bases: 10. Patients at the Seattle site were enrolled during active infection and followed longitudinally. Input material: peripheral blood. J is TRBJ2-3 and V is TRBV10-3, with 12 bases fitting TRBD2. The TCR sequence derives from a woman aged 45-59 years with COVID-19, enrolled during active disease. CDR3 amino acids: CAIRETSGGIRDTQYF. The CDR3 nucleotides are TGTGCCATCAGGGAGACTAGCGGGGGTATTCGGGATACGCAGTATTTT.